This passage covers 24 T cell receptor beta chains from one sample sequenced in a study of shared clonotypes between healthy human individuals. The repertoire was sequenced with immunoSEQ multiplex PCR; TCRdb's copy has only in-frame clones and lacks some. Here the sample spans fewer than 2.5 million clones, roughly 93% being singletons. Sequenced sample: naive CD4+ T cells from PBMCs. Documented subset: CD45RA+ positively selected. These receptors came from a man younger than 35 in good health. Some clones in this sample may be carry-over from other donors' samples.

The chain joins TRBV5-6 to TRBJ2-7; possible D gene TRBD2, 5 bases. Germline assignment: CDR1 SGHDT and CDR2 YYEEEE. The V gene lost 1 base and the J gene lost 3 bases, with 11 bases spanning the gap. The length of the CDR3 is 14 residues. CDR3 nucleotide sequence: TGTGCCAGCAGCTTGTTTGAGGGCGTCTACGAGCAGTACTTC. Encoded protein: CASSLFEGVYEQYF. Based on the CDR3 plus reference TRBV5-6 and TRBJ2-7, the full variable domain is DAGVTQSPTHLIKTRGQQVTLRCSPKSGHDTVSWYQQALGQGPQFIFQYYEEEERQRGNFPDRFSGHQFPNYSSELNVNALLLGDSALYLCASSLFEGVYEQYFGPGTRLTVT.

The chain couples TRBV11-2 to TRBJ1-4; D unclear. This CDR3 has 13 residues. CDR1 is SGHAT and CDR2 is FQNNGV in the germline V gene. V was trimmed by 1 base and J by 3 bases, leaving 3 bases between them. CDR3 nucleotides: TGTGCCAGCAGCTTAGTAGCTAATGAAAAACTGTTTTTT. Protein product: CASSLVANEKLFF.

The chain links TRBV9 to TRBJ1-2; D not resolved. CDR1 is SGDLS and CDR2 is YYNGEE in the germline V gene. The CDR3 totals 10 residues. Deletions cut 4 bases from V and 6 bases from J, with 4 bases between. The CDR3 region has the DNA TGTGCCAGCAGCTCCCATGGCTACACCTTC. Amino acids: CASSSHGYTF.

The CDR3 sequence is CASSLATGGSDTQYF. The CDR3 region has the DNA TGTGCCAGCAGCTTAGCGACAGGGGGATCAGATACGCAGTATTTT. This chain uses TRBV7-9 with TRBJ2-3, with 9 bases identical to TRBD1. CDR3 length: 15 amino acids. V dropped 0 bases and J dropped 4; count of bases not matched to a gene: 2. The germline gives CDR1 SEHNR, CDR2 FQNEAQ (reference sequence).

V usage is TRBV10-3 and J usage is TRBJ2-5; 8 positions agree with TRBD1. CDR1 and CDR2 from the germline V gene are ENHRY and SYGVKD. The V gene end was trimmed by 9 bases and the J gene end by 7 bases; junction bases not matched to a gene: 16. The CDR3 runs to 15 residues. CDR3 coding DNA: TGTGCCATAGCCCCAGGGACAGGCCAGGACGGGACCCAGTACTTC. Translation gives CAIAPGTGQDGTQYF.

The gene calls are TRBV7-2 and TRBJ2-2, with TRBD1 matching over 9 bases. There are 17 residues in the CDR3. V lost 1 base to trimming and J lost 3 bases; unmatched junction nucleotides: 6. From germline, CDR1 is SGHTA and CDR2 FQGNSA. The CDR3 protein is CASSLEGTGRDTGELFF. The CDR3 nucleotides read TGTGCCAGCAGCTTAGAGGGGACAGGGAGAGACACCGGGGAGCTGTTTTTT.

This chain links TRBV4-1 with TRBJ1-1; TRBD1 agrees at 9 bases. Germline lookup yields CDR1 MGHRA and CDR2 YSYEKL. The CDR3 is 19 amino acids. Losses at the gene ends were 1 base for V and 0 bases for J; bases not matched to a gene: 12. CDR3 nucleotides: TGCGCCAGCAGCCAAGGAGTGGGACAGGGAAGACGGATGAACACTGAAGCTTTCTTT. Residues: CASSQGVGQGRRMNTEAFF.

DNA of the CDR3: TGTGCCAGCTCCGTTGGAATCTACAGCTCTGGGGCCAACGTCCTGACTTTC. It is translated as CASSVGIYSSGANVLTF. The chain is built from TRBV18 and TRBJ2-6; D is undetermined. The V and J ends lost 6 bases and 0 bases respectively, with 15 bases between them. CDR3 size: 17 residues. CDR1 and CDR2 from the germline V gene are KGHSH and LQKENI.

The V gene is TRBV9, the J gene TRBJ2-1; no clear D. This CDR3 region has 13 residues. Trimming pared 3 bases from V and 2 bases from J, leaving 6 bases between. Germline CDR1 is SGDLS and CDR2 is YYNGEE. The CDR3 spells CASSGRPYNEQFF. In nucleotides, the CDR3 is TGTGCCAGCAGCGGACGACCCTACAATGAGCAGTTCTTC.

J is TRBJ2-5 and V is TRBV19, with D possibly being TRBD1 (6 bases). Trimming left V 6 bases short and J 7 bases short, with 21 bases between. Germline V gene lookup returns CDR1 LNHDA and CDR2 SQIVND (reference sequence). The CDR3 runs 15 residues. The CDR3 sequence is CASRTSTGPVGTQYF. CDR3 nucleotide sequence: TGTGCCAGTAGAACGTCGACAGGACCGGTGGGGACCCAGTACTTC.

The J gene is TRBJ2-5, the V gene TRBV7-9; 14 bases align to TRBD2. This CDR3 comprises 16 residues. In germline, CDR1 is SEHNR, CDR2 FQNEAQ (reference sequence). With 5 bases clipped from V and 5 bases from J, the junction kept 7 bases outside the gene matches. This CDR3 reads CASSRTSGRNRETQYF. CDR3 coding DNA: TGTGCCAGCAGCCGGACTAGCGGGAGGAATCGGGAGACCCAGTACTTC.

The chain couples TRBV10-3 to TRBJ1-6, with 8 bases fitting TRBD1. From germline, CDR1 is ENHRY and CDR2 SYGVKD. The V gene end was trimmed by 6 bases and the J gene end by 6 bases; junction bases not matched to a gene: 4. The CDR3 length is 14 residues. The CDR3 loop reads CAIRETGANSPLHF. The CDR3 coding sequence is TGTGCCATCAGGGAGACAGGGGCTAATTCACCCCTCCACTTT.

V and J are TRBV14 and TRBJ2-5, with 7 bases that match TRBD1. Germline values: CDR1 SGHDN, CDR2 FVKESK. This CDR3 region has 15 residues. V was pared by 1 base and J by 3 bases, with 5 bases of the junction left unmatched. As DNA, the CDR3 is TGTGCCAGCAGCCAAGGGGACAGAACTAAAGAGACCCAGTACTTC. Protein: CASSQGDRTKETQYF. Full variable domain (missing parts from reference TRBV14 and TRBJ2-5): EAGVTQFPSHSVIEKGQTVTLRCDPISGHDNLYWYRRVMGKEIKFLLHFVKESKQDESGMPNNRFLAERTGGTYSTLKVQPAELEDSGVYFCASSQGDRTKETQYFGPGTRLLVL.

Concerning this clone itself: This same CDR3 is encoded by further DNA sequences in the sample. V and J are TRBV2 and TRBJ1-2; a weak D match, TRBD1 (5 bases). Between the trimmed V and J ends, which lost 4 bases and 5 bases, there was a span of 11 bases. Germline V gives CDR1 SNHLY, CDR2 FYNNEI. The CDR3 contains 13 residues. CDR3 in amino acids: CASSGGTAYGYTF. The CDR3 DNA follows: TGTGCCAGCAGTGGGGGGACGGCTTATGGCTACACCTTC.

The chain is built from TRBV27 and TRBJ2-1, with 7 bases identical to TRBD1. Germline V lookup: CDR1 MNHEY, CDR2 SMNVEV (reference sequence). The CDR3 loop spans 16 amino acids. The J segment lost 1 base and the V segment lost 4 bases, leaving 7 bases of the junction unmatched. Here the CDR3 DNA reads TGTGCCAGCAGTTCCTTTGACAGGGAGTCCTACAATGAGCAGTTCTTC. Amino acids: CASSSFDRESYNEQFF.

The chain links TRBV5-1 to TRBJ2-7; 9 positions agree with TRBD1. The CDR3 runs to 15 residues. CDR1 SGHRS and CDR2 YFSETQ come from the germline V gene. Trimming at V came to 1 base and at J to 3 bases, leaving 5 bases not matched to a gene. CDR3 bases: TGCGCCAGCAGCTTGAAAGGACAGGGGAACTACGAGCAGTACTTC. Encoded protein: CASSLKGQGNYEQYF.

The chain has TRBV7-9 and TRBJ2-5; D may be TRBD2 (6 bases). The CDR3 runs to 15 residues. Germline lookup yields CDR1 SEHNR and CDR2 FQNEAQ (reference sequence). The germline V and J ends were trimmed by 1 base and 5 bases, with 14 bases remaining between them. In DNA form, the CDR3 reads TGTGCCAGCAGCTTAGTTCTGGGAGGCGTGGAGACCCAGTACTTC. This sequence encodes CASSLVLGGVETQYF.

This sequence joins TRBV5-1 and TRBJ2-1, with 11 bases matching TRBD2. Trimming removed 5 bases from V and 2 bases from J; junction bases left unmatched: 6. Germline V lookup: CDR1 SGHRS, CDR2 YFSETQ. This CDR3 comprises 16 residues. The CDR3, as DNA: TGCGCCAGCAGACCCCCGGGACTAGCGGCCTACAATGAGCAGTTCTTC. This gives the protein CASRPPGLAAYNEQFF.

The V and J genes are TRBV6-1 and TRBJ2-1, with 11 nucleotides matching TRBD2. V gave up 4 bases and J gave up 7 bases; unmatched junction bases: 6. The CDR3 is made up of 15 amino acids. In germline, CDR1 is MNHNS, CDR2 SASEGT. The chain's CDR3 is CASSGLAGGWNEQFF. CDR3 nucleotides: TGTGCCAGCAGTGGCCTAGCGGGAGGTTGGAATGAGCAGTTCTTC.

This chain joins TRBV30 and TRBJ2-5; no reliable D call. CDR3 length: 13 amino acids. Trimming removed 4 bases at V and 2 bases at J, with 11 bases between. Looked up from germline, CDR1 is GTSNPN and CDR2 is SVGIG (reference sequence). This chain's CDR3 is CAWTPALQETQYF. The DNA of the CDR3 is TGTGCCTGGACTCCGGCCTTACAAGAGACCCAGTACTTC.

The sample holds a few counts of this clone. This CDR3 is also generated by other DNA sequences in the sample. The CDR3 spells CSVGGSTDTQYF. The CDR3 DNA is TGCAGCGTGGGGGGCTCCACAGATACGCAGTATTTT. V is TRBV29-1 and J is TRBJ2-3; the D call may be TRBD1 or TRBD2 (6 bases each). The V gene's germline CDR1 is SQVTM and CDR2 ANQGSEA. The CDR3 covers 12 residues. The germline V and J ends were trimmed by 6 bases and 2 bases, with 9 bases remaining between them.

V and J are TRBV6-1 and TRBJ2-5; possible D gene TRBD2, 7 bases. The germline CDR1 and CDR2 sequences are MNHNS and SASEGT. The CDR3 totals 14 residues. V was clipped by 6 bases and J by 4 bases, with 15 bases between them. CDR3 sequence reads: CASRSGGGGETQYF. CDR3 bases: TGTGCCAGCAGGTCGGGGGGAGGGGGAGAGACCCAGTACTTC.

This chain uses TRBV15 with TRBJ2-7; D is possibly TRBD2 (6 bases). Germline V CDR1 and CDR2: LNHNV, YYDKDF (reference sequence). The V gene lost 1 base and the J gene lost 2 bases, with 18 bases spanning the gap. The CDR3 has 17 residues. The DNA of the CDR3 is TGTGCCACCAGCAGAGGAAGAGTGGGGGACTGGACCTACGAGCAGTACTTC. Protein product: CATSRGRVGDWTYEQYF.

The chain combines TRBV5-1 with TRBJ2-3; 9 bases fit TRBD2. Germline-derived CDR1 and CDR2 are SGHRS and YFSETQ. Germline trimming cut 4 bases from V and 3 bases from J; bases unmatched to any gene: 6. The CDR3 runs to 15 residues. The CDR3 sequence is CASSRRTSVTDTQYF. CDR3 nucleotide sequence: TGCGCCAGCAGCCGTAGGACTAGCGTGACAGATACGCAGTATTTT.